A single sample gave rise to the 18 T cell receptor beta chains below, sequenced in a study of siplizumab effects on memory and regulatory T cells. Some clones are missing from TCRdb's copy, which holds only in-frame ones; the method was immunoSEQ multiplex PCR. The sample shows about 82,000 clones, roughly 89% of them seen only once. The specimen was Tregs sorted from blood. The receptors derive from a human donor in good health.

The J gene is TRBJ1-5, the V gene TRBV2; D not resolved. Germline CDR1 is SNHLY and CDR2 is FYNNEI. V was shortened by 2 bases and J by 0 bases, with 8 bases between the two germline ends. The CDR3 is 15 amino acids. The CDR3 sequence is CASSERVPSNQPQHF. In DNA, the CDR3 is TGTGCCAGCAGTGAACGGGTCCCTAGCAATCAGCCCCAGCATTTT.

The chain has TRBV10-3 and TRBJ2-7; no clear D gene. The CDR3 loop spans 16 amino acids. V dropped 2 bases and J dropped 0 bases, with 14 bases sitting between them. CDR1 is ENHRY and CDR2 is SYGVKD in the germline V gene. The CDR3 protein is CAISEIQRTGSYEQYF. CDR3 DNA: TGTGCCATCAGTGAGATCCAAAGGACGGGCTCCTACGAGCAGTACTTC.

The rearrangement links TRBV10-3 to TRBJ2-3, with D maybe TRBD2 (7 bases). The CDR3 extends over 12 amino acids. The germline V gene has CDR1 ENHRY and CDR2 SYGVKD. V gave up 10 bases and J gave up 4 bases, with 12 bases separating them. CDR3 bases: TGTGCCAGTGGGGGGGCTGCAGATACGCAGTATTTT. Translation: CASGGAADTQYF.

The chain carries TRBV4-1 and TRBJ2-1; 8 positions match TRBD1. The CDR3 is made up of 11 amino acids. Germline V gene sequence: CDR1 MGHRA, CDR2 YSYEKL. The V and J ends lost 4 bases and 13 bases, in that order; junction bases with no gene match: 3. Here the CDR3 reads CASSLDRAQFF. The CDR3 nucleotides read TGCGCCAGCAGCCTGGACAGGGCCCAGTTCTTC.

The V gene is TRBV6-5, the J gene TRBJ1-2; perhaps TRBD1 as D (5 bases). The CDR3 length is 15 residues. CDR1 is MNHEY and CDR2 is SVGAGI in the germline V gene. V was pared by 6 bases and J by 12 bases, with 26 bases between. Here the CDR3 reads CASSPTRDRTPRDTF. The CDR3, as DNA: TGTGCCAGCAGCCCCACCCGCGACAGAACCCCCCGGGACACCTTC.

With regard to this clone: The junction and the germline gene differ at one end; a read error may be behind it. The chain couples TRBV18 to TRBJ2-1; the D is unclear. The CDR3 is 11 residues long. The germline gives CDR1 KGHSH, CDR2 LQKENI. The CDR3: CASSLYDEQFF. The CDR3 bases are TGTGCCAGCTCACTCTACGATGAGCAGTTCTTC.

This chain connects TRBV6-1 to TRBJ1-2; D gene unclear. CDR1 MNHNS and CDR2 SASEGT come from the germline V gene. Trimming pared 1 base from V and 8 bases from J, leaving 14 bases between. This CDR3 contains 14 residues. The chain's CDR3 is CASSEGNPRGGYTF. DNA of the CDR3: TGTGCCAGCAGTGAAGGAAATCCCAGAGGCGGCTACACCTTC.

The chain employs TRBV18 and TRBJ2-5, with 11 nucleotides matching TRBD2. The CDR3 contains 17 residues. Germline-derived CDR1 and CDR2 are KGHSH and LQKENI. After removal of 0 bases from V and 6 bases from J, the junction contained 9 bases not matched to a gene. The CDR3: CASSPPMTSGEGKTQYF. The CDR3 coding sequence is TGTGCCAGCTCACCACCGATGACTAGCGGGGAAGGAAAGACCCAGTACTTC.

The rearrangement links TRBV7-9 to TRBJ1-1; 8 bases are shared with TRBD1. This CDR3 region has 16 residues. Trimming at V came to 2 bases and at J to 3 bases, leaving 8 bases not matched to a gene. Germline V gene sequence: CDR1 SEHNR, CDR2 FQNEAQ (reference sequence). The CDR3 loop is CASSLPGGAGDTEAFF. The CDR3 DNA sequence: TGTGCCAGCAGCTTACCAGGGGGCGCGGGGGACACTGAAGCTTTCTTT.

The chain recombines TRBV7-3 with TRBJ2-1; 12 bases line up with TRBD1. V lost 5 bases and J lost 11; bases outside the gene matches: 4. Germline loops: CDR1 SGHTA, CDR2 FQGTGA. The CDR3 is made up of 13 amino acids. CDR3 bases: TGTGCCAGCAGCCCGGGACAGGGGGCCAAGCAGTTCTTC. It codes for CASSPGQGAKQFF.

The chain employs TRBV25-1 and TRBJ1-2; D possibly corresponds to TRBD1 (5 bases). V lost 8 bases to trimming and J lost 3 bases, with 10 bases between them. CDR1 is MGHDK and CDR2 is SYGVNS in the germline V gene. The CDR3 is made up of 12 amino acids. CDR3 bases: TGTGCCAGCGCTCGGGGGGACTATGGCTACACCTTC. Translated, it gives CASARGDYGYTF.

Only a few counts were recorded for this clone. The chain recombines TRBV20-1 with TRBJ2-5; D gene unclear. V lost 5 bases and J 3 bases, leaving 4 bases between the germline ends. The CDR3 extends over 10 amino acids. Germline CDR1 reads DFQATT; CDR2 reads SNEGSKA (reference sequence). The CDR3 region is CSAVKETQYF. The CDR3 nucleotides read TGCAGTGCTGTCAAAGAGACCCAGTACTTC.

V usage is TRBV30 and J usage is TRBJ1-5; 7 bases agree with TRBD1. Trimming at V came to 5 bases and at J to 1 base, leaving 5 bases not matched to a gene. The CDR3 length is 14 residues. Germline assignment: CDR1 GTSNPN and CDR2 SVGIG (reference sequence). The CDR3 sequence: CAWSAGQSNQPQHF. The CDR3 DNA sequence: TGTGCCTGGTCAGCGGGACAGAGCAATCAGCCCCAGCATTTT.

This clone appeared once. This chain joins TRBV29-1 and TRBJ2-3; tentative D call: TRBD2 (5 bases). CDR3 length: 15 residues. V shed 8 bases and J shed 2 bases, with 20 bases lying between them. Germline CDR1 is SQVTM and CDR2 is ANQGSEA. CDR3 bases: TGCAGCATCGGCGGGCGGTTGGCCATCACAGATACGCAGTATTTT. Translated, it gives CSIGGRLAITDTQYF.

The CDR3 loop reads CAWSGGQLLNTEAFF. Here the CDR3 DNA reads TGTGCCTGGAGTGGGGGACAGCTCCTGAACACTGAAGCTTTCTTT. The chain employs TRBV30 and TRBJ1-1, with TRBD1 matching 7 bases. Trimming took 1 base from V and 0 from J; bases not matched to a gene: 5. This CDR3 spans 15 amino acids. Germline lookup yields CDR1 GTSNPN and CDR2 SVGIG (reference sequence).

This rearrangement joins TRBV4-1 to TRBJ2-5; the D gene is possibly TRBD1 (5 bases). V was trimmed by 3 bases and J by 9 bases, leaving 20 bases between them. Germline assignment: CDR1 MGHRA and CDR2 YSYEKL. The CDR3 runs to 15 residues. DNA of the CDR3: TGCGCCAGCAGCCAGGATGGACAAACGGGCCGGTCCCAGTACTTC. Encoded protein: CASSQDGQTGRSQYF.

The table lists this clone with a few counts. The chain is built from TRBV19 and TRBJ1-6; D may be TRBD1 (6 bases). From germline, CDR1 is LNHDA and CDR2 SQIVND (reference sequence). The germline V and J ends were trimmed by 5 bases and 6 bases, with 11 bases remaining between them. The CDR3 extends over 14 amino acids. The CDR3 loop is CASSVQGGNSPLHF. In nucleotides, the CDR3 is TGTGCCAGTAGTGTACAAGGGGGTAATTCACCCCTCCACTTT.

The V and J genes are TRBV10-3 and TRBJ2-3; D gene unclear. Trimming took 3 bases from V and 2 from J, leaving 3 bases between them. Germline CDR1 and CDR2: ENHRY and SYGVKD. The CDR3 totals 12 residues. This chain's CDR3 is CAISDHTDTQYF. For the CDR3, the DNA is TGTGCCATCAGTGACCACACAGATACGCAGTATTTT.